What follows is one T cell receptor beta chain and its context. The V and J ends lost 2 bases and 0 bases respectively, with 8 bases between them. This CDR3 spans 15 amino acids. CDR1 SGHRS and CDR2 YFSETQ come from the germline V gene. This record belongs to a study of blood T cell repertoires in COVID-19. The authors' processing: Reference gene primer amplification gave nucleated cell count estimates. This table comes from immunoSEQ multiplex PCR, and its TCRdb copy is limited to in-frame clones, with some not included. D and trimming were read from the DNA, whereas the V and J calls and clone size are those reported in that table. The table has 56,000 or so clones, around 86% seen once.

Sample: peripheral blood. The rearrangement uses TRBV5-1 and TRBJ2-2; maybe TRBD2 (6 bases). This TCR was sampled from a human donor in a cohort sampled during active COVID-19. CDR3 region: CASSFGLTNTGELFF. For the CDR3, the DNA is TGCGCCAGCAGCTTCGGACTAACGAACACCGGGGAGCTGTTTTTT.